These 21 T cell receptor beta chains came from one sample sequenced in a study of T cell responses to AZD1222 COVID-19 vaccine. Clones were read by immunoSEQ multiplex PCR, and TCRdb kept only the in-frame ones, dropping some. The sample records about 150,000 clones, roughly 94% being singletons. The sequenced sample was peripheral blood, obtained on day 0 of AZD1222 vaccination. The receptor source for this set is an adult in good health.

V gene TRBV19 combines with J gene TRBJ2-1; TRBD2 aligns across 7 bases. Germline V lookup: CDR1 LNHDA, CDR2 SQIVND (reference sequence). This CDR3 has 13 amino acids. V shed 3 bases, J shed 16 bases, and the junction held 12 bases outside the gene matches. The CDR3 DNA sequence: TGTGCCAGTAGTATGTCGGGGCACTCGGGGGGATTCTTC. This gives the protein CASSMSGHSGGFF.

CDR3 sequence (DNA): TGCGCCAGCAGCCAAGTACTAGCTATGGGCGAGACCCAGTACTTC. Residues: CASSQVLAMGETQYF. The chain joins TRBV4-1 to TRBJ2-5, with D maybe TRBD2 (6 bases). Looked up from germline, CDR1 is MGHRA and CDR2 is YSYEKL. This CDR3 contains 15 residues. Trimming removed 1 base at V and 5 bases at J, with 14 bases between.

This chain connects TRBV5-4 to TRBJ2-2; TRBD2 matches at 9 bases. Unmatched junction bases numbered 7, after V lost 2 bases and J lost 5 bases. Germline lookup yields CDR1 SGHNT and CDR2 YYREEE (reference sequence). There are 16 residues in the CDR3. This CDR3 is CASSFFSGSRTGELFF. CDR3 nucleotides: TGTGCCAGCAGCTTTTTTAGCGGGAGTAGAACCGGGGAGCTGTTTTTT.

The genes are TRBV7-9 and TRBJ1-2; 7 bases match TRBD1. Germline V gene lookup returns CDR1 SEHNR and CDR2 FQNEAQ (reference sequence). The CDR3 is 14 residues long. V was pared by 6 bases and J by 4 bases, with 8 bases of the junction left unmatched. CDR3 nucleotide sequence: TGTGCCAGCAGGGCCGGGACAGAAGTCTATGGCTACACCTTC. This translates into CASRAGTEVYGYTF.

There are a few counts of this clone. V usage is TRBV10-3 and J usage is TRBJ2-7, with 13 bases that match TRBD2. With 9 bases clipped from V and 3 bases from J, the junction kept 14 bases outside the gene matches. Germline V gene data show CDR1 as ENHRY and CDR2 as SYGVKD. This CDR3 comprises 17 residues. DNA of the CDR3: TGTGCCATGGCGGAGAGGACTAGCGGGAGATGGGGCTACGAGCAGTACGTC. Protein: CAMAERTSGRWGYEQYV.

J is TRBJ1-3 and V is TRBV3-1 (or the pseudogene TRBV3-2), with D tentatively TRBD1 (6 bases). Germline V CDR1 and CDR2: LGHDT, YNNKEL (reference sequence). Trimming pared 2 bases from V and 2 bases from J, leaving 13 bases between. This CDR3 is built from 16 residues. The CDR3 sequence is CASSQYRQGTGNTIYF. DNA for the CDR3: TGTGCCAGCAGCCAATACAGGCAGGGGACTGGAAACACCATATATTTT.

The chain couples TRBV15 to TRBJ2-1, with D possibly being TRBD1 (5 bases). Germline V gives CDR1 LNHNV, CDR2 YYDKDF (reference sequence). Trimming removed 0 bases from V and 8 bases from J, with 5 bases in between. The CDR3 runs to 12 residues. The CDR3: CATSRDRDEQFF. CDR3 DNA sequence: TGTGCCACCAGCAGAGACAGGGATGAGCAGTTCTTC.

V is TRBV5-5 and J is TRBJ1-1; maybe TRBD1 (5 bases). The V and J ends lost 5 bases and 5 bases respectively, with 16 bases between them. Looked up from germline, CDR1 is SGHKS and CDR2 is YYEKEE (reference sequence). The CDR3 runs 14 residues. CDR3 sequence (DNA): TGTGCCAGCAGTTTGTTGGGGGGTAATACTGAAGCTTTCTTT. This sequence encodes CASSLLGGNTEAFF.

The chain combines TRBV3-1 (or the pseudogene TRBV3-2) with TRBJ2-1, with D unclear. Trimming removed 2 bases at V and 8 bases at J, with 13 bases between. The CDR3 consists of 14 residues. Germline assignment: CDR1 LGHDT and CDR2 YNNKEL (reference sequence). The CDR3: CASSQQPVLDEQFF. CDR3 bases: TGTGCCAGCAGCCAACAACCTGTTTTAGATGAGCAGTTCTTC.

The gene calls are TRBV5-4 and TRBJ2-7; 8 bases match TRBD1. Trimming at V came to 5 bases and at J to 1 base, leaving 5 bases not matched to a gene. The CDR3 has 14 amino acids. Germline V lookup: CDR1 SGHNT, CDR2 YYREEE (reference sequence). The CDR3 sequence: CASRSTGESYEQYV. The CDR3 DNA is TGTGCCAGCAGATCGACAGGGGAGTCCTACGAGCAGTACGTC.

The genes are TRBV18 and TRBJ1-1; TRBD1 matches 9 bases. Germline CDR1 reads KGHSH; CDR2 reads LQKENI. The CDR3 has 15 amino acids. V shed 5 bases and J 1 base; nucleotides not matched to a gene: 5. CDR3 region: CASSRDRVGNTEAFF. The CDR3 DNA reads TGTGCCAGCTCAAGGGACAGGGTGGGGAACACTGAAGCTTTCTTT. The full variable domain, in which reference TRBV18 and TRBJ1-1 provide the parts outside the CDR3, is NAGVMQNPRHLVRRRGQEARLRCSPMKGHSHVYWYRQLPEEGLKFMVYLQKENIIDESGMPKERFSAEFPKEGPSILRIQQVVRGDSAAYFCASSRDRVGNTEAFFGQGTRLTVV.

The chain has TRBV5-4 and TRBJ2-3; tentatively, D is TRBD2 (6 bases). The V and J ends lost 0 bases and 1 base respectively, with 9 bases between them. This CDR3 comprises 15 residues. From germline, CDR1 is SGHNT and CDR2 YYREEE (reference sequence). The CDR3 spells CASSLVGLGTDTQYF. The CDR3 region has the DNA TGTGCCAGCAGCTTGGTGGGACTTGGCACAGATACGCAGTATTTT.

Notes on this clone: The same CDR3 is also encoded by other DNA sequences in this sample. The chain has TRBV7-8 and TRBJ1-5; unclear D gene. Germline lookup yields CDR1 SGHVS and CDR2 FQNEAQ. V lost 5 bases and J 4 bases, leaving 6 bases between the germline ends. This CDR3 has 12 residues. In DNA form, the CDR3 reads TGTGCCAGCAGCCCACAGAATCAGCCCCAGCATTTT. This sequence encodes CASSPQNQPQHF.

DNA for the CDR3: TGTGCCAGCAGTGCCTCAGGGGGGAATTCACCCCTCCACTTT. This codes for CASSASGGNSPLHF. The rearrangement links TRBV25-1 to TRBJ1-6, with 7 positions matching TRBD1. The J segment lost 7 bases and the V segment lost 4 bases, leaving 4 bases of the junction unmatched. The V gene's germline CDR1 is MGHDK and CDR2 SYGVNS. This CDR3 spans 14 amino acids. Supplemented by reference TRBV25-1 and TRBJ1-6, the full variable domain reads EADIYQTPRYLVIGTGKKITLECSQTMGHDKMYWYQQDPGMELHLIHYSYGVNSTEKGDLSSESTVSRIRTEHFPLTLESARPSHTSQYLCASSASGGNSPLHFGNGTRLTVT.

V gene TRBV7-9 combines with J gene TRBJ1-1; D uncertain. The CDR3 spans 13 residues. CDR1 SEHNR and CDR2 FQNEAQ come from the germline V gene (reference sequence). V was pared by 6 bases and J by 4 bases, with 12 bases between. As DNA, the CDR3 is TGTGCCAGCAGACGAGGGTATGGCACTGAAGCTTTCTTT. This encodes CASRRGYGTEAFF.

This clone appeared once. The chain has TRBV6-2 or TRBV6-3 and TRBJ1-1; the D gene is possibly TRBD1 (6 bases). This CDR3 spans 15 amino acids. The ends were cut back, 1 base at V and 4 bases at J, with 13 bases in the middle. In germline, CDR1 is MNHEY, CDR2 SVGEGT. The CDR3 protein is CASSYFGGGGTEAFF. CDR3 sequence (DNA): TGTGCCAGCAGTTACTTTGGGGGCGGCGGCACTGAAGCTTTCTTT.

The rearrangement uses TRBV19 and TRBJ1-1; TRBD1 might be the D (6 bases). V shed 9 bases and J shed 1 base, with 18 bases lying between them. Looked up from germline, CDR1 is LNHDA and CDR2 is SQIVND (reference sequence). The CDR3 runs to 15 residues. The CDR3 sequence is CASRDTKGANTEAFF. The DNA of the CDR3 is TGTGCCAGCCGGGACACCAAGGGCGCGAACACTGAAGCTTTCTTT.

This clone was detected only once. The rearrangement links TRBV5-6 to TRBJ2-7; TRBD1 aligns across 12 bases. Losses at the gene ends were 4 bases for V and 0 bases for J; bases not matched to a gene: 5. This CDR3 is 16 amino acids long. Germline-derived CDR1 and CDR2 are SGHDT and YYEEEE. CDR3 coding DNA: TGTGCCAGCAGCCCCCGGGACAGGGGGCTCTCCTACGAGCAGTACGTC. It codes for CASSPRDRGLSYEQYV.

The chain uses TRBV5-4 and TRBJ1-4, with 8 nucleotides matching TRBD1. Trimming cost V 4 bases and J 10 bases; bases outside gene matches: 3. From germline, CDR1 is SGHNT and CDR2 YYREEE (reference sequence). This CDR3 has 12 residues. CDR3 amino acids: CASSGTGGKLFF. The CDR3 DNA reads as TGTGCCAGCAGCGGGACAGGTGGAAAACTGTTTTTT.

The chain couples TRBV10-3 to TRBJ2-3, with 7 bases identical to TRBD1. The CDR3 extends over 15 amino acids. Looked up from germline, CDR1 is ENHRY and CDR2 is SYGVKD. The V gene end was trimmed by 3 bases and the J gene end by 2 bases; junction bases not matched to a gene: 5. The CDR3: CAISEGTGDTDTQYF. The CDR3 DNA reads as TGTGCCATCAGTGAAGGAACAGGGGACACAGATACGCAGTATTTT.

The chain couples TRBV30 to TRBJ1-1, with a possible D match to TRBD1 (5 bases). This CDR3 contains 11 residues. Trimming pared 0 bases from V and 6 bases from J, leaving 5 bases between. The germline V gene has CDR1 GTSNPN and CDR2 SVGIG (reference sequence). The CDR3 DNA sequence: TGTGCCTGGAGTGTGGGGGCTGAAGCTTTCTTT. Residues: CAWSVGAEAFF. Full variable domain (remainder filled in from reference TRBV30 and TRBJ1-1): SQTIHQWPATLVQPVGSPLSLECTVEGTSNPNLYWYRQAAGRGLQLLFYSVGIGQISSEVPQNLSASRPQDRQFILSSKKLLLSDSGFYLCAWSVGAEAFFGQGTRLTVV.